The clone carrying this TCR beta chain was observed once. Sequenced by immunoSEQ multiplex PCR; TCRdb stores in-frame clones only, minus some. Of under 150,000 clones in the sample, approximately 86% were seen once. The data stem from a study of blood T cell repertoires in COVID-19. Study details: Sites in the United States, Italy and Spain provided acute and convalescent COVID-19 samples.

The study recruited people aged roughly 18 to 89 years across more than 20 US areas. Clinical history as reported by participants underpinned cohort assignment. Cohort 3 recovery required two negative PCRs, clearance, or symptom resolution. The V end was cut by 0 bases, the J end by 1 base, with 4 bases between. The CDR3 length is 13 residues. Germline V gene data show CDR1 as LNHDA and CDR2 as SQIVND (reference sequence). The receptor's source is a woman aged 50 to 65 who had recovered from COVID-19. The gene calls are TRBV19 and TRBJ2-7; D remains ambiguous. The specimen was PBMCs or T cells enriched from blood (not recorded which). This CDR3 is CASSIDSSYEQYF. The DNA of the CDR3 is TGTGCCAGTAGTATAGACAGTTCCTACGAGCAGTACTTC.